A single T cell receptor beta chain is shown here with its context. The antigen remains unidentified. This record comes from a study of long-term antiretroviral therapy in people with HIV. Overall study results and limits: ART adherence, viral resistance and therapy changes went undocumented.

Survey level was the resolution at which the v3.0 immunoSEQ assay ran. The assay was immunoSEQ multiplex PCR, and TCRdb's table has in-frame clones only and misses some. The data contain roughly 34,000 clones, 94% of them singletons. V lost 1 base and J lost 5; bases outside the gene matches: 10. The germline V gene encodes CDR1 PRHDT and CDR2 FYEKMQ (reference sequence). CDR3 length: 18 amino acids. This chain uses TRBV13 with TRBJ2-3; 12 nucleotides align to TRBD2. The sequencing here drew on unsorted PBMCs, taken just over 5 years after starting antiretroviral therapy. The source is a woman between 45 and 65 years old with HIV. In DNA form, the CDR3 reads TGTGCCAGCAGCTTAGCACTAGCGGGGGGCCGAGGTAAAGATACGCAGTATTTT. This sequence encodes CASSLALAGGRGKDTQYF. Together with reference TRBV13 and TRBJ2-3, the CDR3 gives the full variable domain: AAGVIQSPRHLIKEKRETATLKCYPIPRHDTVYWYQQGPGQDPQFLISFYEKMQSDKGSIPDRFSAQQFSDYHSELNMSSLELGDSALYFCASSLALAGGRGKDTQYFGPGTRLTVL.